The 6 T cell receptor beta chains reported below all come from one sample, sequenced in a study of control samples from healthy donors and cancer patients. Produced via immunoSEQ multiplex PCR; TCRdb's table is partial and in-frame only. Seen here are about 140,000 clones, approximately 94% observed once, and the top ten hold around 13%. Sequences were obtained from blood. Receptor source: a middle-aged man in good health.

J is TRBJ2-1 and V is TRBV14, with 8 bases lining up with TRBD1. Per germline, CDR1 SGHDN and CDR2 FVKESK. This CDR3 has 16 residues. Trimming cost V 1 base and J 0 bases; bases outside gene matches: 2. Here the CDR3 DNA reads TGTGCCAGCAGCCAAGGACAGGGGAGCTCCTACAATGAGCAGTTCTTC. It is translated as CASSQGQGSSYNEQFF.

V is TRBV5-6 and J is TRBJ1-4; D is possibly TRBD1 (5 bases). The V gene lost 4 bases and the J gene lost 5 bases, with 12 bases spanning the gap. The CDR3 loop spans 14 amino acids. From germline, CDR1 is SGHDT and CDR2 YYEEEE. In DNA, the CDR3 is TGTGCCAGCAGCCCTGGGACGGTAAATGAAAAACTGTTTTTT. Translated, it gives CASSPGTVNEKLFF. Supplemented by reference TRBV5-6 and TRBJ1-4, the full variable domain reads DAGVTQSPTHLIKTRGQQVTLRCSPKSGHDTVSWYQQALGQGPQFIFQYYEEEERQRGNFPDRFSGHQFPNYSSELNVNALLLGDSALYLCASSPGTVNEKLFFGSGTQLSVL.

This clone showed up just once. The chain links TRBV4-2 to TRBJ2-2; D ambiguous. V was shortened by 0 bases and J by 1 base, with 9 bases between the two germline ends. The length of the CDR3 is 16 residues. Germline V gene sequence: CDR1 LGHNA, CDR2 YNFKEQ. CDR3 region: CASSQEGRLNTGELFF. The DNA of the CDR3 is TGTGCCAGCAGCCAAGAGGGCAGGTTGAACACCGGGGAGCTGTTTTTT.

V usage is TRBV6-1 and J usage is TRBJ1-6; D gene uncertain. Germline assignment: CDR1 MNHNS and CDR2 SASEGT. Trimming removed 3 bases at V and 6 bases at J, with 3 bases between. CDR3 length: 12 residues. In DNA, the CDR3 is TGTGCCAGCAGTGAGGGTAATTCACCCCTCCACTTT. Translating gives CASSEGNSPLHF.

The chain combines TRBV19 with TRBJ1-1, with no clear D. Germline CDR1 is LNHDA and CDR2 is SQIVND (reference sequence). The CDR3 spans 15 residues. Trimming removed 5 bases from V and 4 bases from J, with 17 bases in between. The CDR3 reads CASSPYSTMGTEAFF. CDR3 DNA sequence: TGTGCCAGTAGTCCCTACAGCACCATGGGCACTGAAGCTTTCTTT.

The chain is built from TRBV6-4 and TRBJ2-3, with 9 bases aligning to TRBD1. This CDR3 has 15 amino acids. The germline V gene has CDR1 MRHNA and CDR2 SNTAGT. V shed 6 bases and J 4 bases; nucleotides not matched to a gene: 8. The CDR3 DNA is TGTGCCAGCAGCGTCACAGGGGGCATGGCAGATACGCAGTATTTT. This codes for CASSVTGGMADTQYF.